The 8 T cell receptor beta chains listed next were all sequenced from one sample in a study of T cell responses to AZD1222 COVID-19 vaccine. TCRdb's table, derived via immunoSEQ multiplex PCR, lists solely in-frame clones and lacks some. The sample lists around 200,000 clones, over 80% occurring once. The sequences come from peripheral blood, collected 28 days after the second dose of the MenACWY control vaccine. These receptor sequences come from an adult who received the MenACWY meningococcal vaccine as a control.

The chain couples TRBV28 to TRBJ2-7; tentatively, D is TRBD2 (6 bases). Germline V gives CDR1 MDHEN, CDR2 SYDVKM. This CDR3 has 16 amino acids. Trimming cost V 6 bases and J 6 bases, with 24 bases left between them. CDR3 residues: CASRKGGVRRPTEQYF. As DNA, the CDR3 is TGTGCCAGCAGAAAAGGAGGGGTCAGGCGCCCAACCGAGCAGTACTTC.

The chain couples TRBV5-1 to TRBJ1-1; no definite D call. V was shortened by 4 bases and J by 3 bases, with 16 bases between the two germline ends. CDR3 size: 15 residues. Per germline, CDR1 SGHRS and CDR2 YFSETQ. This CDR3 is CASSVGNAKDTEAFF. CDR3 in DNA: TGCGCCAGCAGCGTAGGCAACGCTAAGGACACTGAAGCTTTCTTT.

The genes are TRBV18 and TRBJ1-5, with TRBD1 identical over 8 bases. CDR3 length: 15 amino acids. V trimming: 3 bases; J trimming: 6 bases; junction bases outside the gene matches: 7. CDR1 and CDR2 from the germline V gene are KGHSH and LQKENI. The CDR3 nucleotides are TGTGCCAGCTCACCCCAACAGGGGGAGCGTCAGCCCCAGCATTTT. Its protein product is CASSPQQGERQPQHF.

The chain uses TRBV6-5 and TRBJ1-1; a possible D gene is TRBD1 (6 bases). The CDR3 loop spans 12 amino acids. Per germline, CDR1 MNHEY and CDR2 SVGAGI. Between the trimmed V and J ends, which lost 4 bases and 14 bases, there was a span of 17 bases. The CDR3 DNA sequence: TGTGCCAGCAGTTCAGGGGCCCCTGGACACTTCTTT. It codes for CASSSGAPGHFF.

The chain links TRBV4-2 to TRBJ1-2, with D uncertain. The CDR3 runs to 15 residues. Trimming took 0 bases from V and 2 from J, leaving 10 bases between them. The germline V gene encodes CDR1 LGHNA and CDR2 YNFKEQ. CDR3 nucleotides: TGTGCCAGCAGCCAAGATCCGGAGCGGAACTATGGCTACACCTTC. It is translated as CASSQDPERNYGYTF.

V gene TRBV27 combines with J gene TRBJ2-2; D not certain. The germline V gene has CDR1 MNHEY and CDR2 SMNVEV (reference sequence). V lost 5 bases, J lost 7 bases, and 8 bases lay in between. CDR3 length: 12 residues. The CDR3 sequence: CASSRPRGELFF. Written as DNA, the CDR3 is TGTGCCAGCAGTCGCCCCCGCGGGGAGCTGTTTTTT.

The chain has TRBV6-2 or TRBV6-3 and TRBJ2-3; 12 bases match TRBD2. Germline V gene data show CDR1 as MNHEY and CDR2 as SVGEGT. CDR3 length: 17 amino acids. The junction had 3 bases not matched to a gene; V was cut back by 2 bases and J by 0 bases. CDR3: CASSYLTSGGSTDTQYF. CDR3 bases: TGTGCCAGCAGTTACCTTACTAGCGGGGGGAGCACAGATACGCAGTATTTT.

V gene TRBV30 combines with J gene TRBJ1-5; weak D call: TRBD1 (5 bases). V lost 0 bases and J lost 2, with 11 bases in between. The CDR3 contains 15 residues. Germline lookup yields CDR1 GTSNPN and CDR2 SVGIG (reference sequence). In DNA form, the CDR3 reads TGTGCCTGGAGTGTGCTGGGGACGGGCAATCAGCCCCAGCATTTT. Residues: CAWSVLGTGNQPQHF.